Presented here are 30 T cell receptor beta chains from one specimen sequenced in a study of T cells in Graves' hyperthyroidism and ophthalmopathy. The TCR beta CDR3 regions underwent amplification using RNA transcripts as the source. TCR CDR3 underwent first-round RT-PCR with the HTBI primer set. One entry per CDR3 protein results from TCRdb running MiXCR on the multiplex PCR reads. The repertoire holds about 580,000 distinct CDR3 sequences, with 35% to 55% as singletons. Sequenced input: peripheral blood or thyroid tissue (not recorded which). Source of these receptors: a woman in her late teens or twenties with Graves' hyperthyroidism.

A remark on this clonotype: A clone one base away is much larger, so this may be a read error. V and J are TRBV6-6 and TRBJ1-6; TRBD1 matches 7 bases. The CDR3 is made up of 13 amino acids. Germline V gives CDR1 MNHNY, CDR2 SVGAGI (reference sequence). The CDR3 spells CVSKRDSNSPLHF. Here the CDR3 DNA reads TGTGTCAGCAAACGGGACAGCAATTCACCCCTCCACTTT.

The chain links TRBV7-9 to TRBJ2-5; D remains ambiguous. V was cut by 5 bases and J by 7 bases, with 11 bases left in between. CDR3 length: 12 amino acids. Looked up from germline, CDR1 is SEHNR and CDR2 is FQNEAQ (reference sequence). CDR3 sequence: CASSKPNRTQYF. CDR3 in DNA: TGTGCCAGCAGCAAGCCGAACAGGACCCAGTACTTC.

There are many counts of this clonotype. The chain is built from TRBV4-2 and TRBJ1-2, with D maybe TRBD1 (6 bases). CDR1 LGHNA and CDR2 YNFKEQ come from the germline V gene. Between the trimmed V and J ends, which lost 7 bases and 7 bases, there was a span of 19 bases. CDR3 length: 14 amino acids. The CDR3 loop is CASTPSLGGGGYTF. The CDR3 nucleotides are TGTGCCAGCACCCCTTCCTTGGGGGGCGGTGGCTACACCTTC.

Ten or more counts support this clonotype. The chain has TRBV5-1 and TRBJ2-2; 7 bases agree with TRBD1. V was clipped by 3 bases and J by 7 bases; unmatched bases: 6. Per germline, CDR1 SGHRS and CDR2 YFSETQ. The CDR3 runs 14 residues. This CDR3 is CASSSTGFIGELFF. The CDR3 nucleotides are TGCGCCAGCAGCTCGACAGGGTTCATCGGGGAGCTGTTTTTT.

This chain joins TRBV6-6 and TRBJ1-4; D call uncertain. CDR3 size: 14 residues. V lost 5 bases and J 8 bases, leaving 15 bases between the germline ends. Looked up from germline, CDR1 is MNHNY and CDR2 is SVGAGI (reference sequence). The CDR3 here is CASSKPGSDEKLFF. As DNA, the CDR3 is TGTGCCAGCAGTAAACCTGGGTCGGACGAAAAACTGTTTTTT.

This clonotype was counted ten times or more. The chain is built from TRBV7-9 and TRBJ1-6, with a tentative D call TRBD1 (6 bases). Germline lookup yields CDR1 SEHNR and CDR2 FQNEAQ (reference sequence). The length of the CDR3 is 17 residues. The V gene lost 4 bases and the J gene lost 10 bases, with 23 bases spanning the gap. CDR3 protein: CASSSKAGGRPYSPLHF. The CDR3 region has the DNA TGTGCCAGCAGCTCCAAGGCGGGGGGCCGGCCTTACTCACCCCTCCACTTT.

V usage is TRBV11-2 and J usage is TRBJ1-2; possibly TRBD1 for D (5 bases). The ends were cut back, 6 bases at V and 8 bases at J, with 13 bases in the middle. The germline V gene encodes CDR1 SGHAT and CDR2 FQNNGV. This CDR3 spans 12 amino acids. This CDR3 reads CASSGDGYGYTF. CDR3 DNA sequence: TGTGCCAGCAGTGGGGACGGCTACGGCTACACCTTC.

This clonotype has a count of ten or more. The rearrangement links TRBV24-1 to TRBJ1-1; D may be TRBD1 (5 bases). The CDR3 is 13 residues long. Germline V gene lookup returns CDR1 KGHDR and CDR2 SFDVKD. Trimming stripped 7 bases from V and 1 base from J, with 9 bases between. CDR3 in amino acids: CATSRAPNTEAFF. CDR3 DNA: TGTGCCACCAGCAGGGCCCCGAACACTGAAGCTTTCTTT.

The rearrangement uses TRBV20-1 and TRBJ2-7, with 7 bases lining up with TRBD1. The CDR3 has 12 residues. V lost 6 bases to trimming and J lost 5 bases; unmatched junction nucleotides: 7. Germline lookup yields CDR1 DFQATT and CDR2 SNEGSKA (reference sequence). The CDR3 DNA follows: TGCAGTGCATCTAGGGGGCTCAACGAGCAGTACTTC. Encoded protein: CSASRGLNEQYF.

This chain joins TRBV25-1 and TRBJ2-1; TRBD1 might be the D (7 bases). Germline V gene data show CDR1 as MGHDK and CDR2 as SYGVNS. This CDR3 spans 13 amino acids. Deletions cut 8 bases from V and 6 bases from J, with 14 bases between. CDR3 sequence (DNA): TGTGCCAGCGTTAGACAGGGAGGCAATGAGCAGTTCTTC. Its protein is CASVRQGGNEQFF.

This clonotype was picked up many times. The genes are TRBV29-1 and TRBJ1-2; 8 bases align to TRBD1. The CDR3 runs to 17 residues. Germline CDR1 is SQVTM and CDR2 is ANQGSEA. V lost 3 bases to trimming and J lost 4 bases; unmatched junction nucleotides: 16. CDR3 region: CSVDIPFGTGVLYGYTF. The DNA for the CDR3 is TGCAGCGTTGACATCCCCTTCGGGACAGGCGTCCTCTATGGCTACACCTTC.

This chain connects TRBV6-1 to TRBJ2-3; 11 bases align to TRBD2. The V and J ends lost 5 bases and 3 bases, in that order; junction bases with no gene match: 13. The CDR3 contains 18 residues. From germline, CDR1 is MNHNS and CDR2 SASEGT. The CDR3 region has the DNA TGTGCCAGCAGTCCTCGCCTTCTAGCGGGAGGTCGTACAGATACGCAGTATTTT. Its protein is CASSPRLLAGGRTDTQYF.

The chain has TRBV6-5 and TRBJ1-4, with 11 bases fitting TRBD1. CDR1 MNHEY and CDR2 SVGAGI come from the germline V gene. The CDR3 is 15 residues long. V lost 6 bases and J lost 7; bases outside the gene matches: 7. The CDR3 DNA is TGTGCCAGCAGCCGAACCGGGACAGGGGGTGAAAAACTGTTTTTT. Amino acid sequence: CASSRTGTGGEKLFF.

This clonotype was picked up one time. This chain links TRBV10-3 with TRBJ2-2; 10 bases align to TRBD2. V dropped 3 bases and J dropped 5; count of bases not matched to a gene: 3. The germline V gene has CDR1 ENHRY and CDR2 SYGVKD. CDR3 length: 15 amino acids. The CDR3 sequence is CAISEGLAVTGELFF. The CDR3 DNA follows: TGTGCCATCAGTGAAGGACTAGCGGTGACCGGGGAGCTGTTTTTT.

Ten or more counts support this clonotype. V gene TRBV7-9 combines with J gene TRBJ1-3, with D perhaps matching TRBD1 (5 bases). Trimming removed 4 bases from V and 3 bases from J, with 10 bases in between. The CDR3 contains 14 residues. Germline V gene sequence: CDR1 SEHNR, CDR2 FQNEAQ (reference sequence). CDR3 sequence: CASSYGQYGNTIYF. Here the CDR3 DNA reads TGTGCCAGCAGCTACGGACAATATGGAAACACCATATATTTT.

This clonotype was seen ten or more times. This chain joins TRBV20-1 and TRBJ1-3, with D possibly TRBD1 on 6 matching bases. This CDR3 comprises 13 residues. Per germline, CDR1 DFQATT and CDR2 SNEGSKA (reference sequence). Trimming stripped 6 bases from V and 0 bases from J, with 9 bases between. The CDR3 DNA follows: TGCAGTGCCCAGGGGTACTCTGGAAACACCATATATTTT. This sequence encodes CSAQGYSGNTIYF.

This clonotype was observed once. The genes are TRBV24-1 and TRBJ2-5, with 13 bases aligning to TRBD2. Germline CDR1 is KGHDR and CDR2 is SFDVKD. The CDR3 covers 19 residues. Trimming removed 6 bases from V and 5 bases from J; junction bases left unmatched: 17. The CDR3 nucleotides are TGTGCCACCAGTTCTAAGGGGTGGACTAGCGGGAGAAGGGTGGAGACCCAGTACTTC. Translated, it gives CATSSKGWTSGRRVETQYF.

Note on this clonotype: A read error may produce the germline difference seen at one junction end. The chain combines TRBV7-9 with TRBJ2-5; D uncertain. The CDR3 has 15 amino acids. Per the germline V gene, CDR1 is SEHNR and CDR2 is FQNEAQ (reference sequence). In DNA, the CDR3 is TGTGCCAGCAGCTACTCTACCGGGCACCACGAGACCCAGTACTTC. It translates to CASSYSTGHHETQYF.

CDR3 sequence reads: CSARTGPNTEAFF. The DNA for the CDR3 is TGCAGTGCGAGGACAGGTCCGAACACTGAAGCTTTCTTT. The rearrangement uses TRBV20-1 and TRBJ1-1, with 7 bases lining up with TRBD1. J was trimmed by 1 base and V by 6 bases; bases with no gene match: 5. Germline values: CDR1 DFQATT, CDR2 SNEGSKA (reference sequence). The CDR3 length is 13 residues.

This clonotype was seen a handful of times. This chain links TRBV2 with TRBJ2-5, with TRBD2 identical over 14 bases. The J segment lost 3 bases and the V segment lost 7 bases, leaving 1 base of the junction unmatched. The CDR3 totals 14 residues. From germline, CDR1 is SNHLY and CDR2 FYNNEI. The CDR3 DNA sequence: TGTGCCAGCAAGGGACTAGCGGGGGAAGAGACCCAGTACTTC. This translates into CASKGLAGEETQYF.

The chain couples TRBV29-1 to TRBJ2-7; no clear D gene. V was shortened by 5 bases and J by 3 bases, with 14 bases between the two germline ends. The CDR3 runs 13 residues. The germline CDR1 and CDR2 sequences are SQVTM and ANQGSEA. CDR3: CSVMRHSGYEQYF. As DNA, the CDR3 is TGCAGCGTTATGCGGCATTCGGGCTACGAGCAGTACTTC.

The rearrangement joins TRBV20-1 to TRBJ2-3; D is uncertain. The CDR3 is 16 residues long. Germline V gene lookup returns CDR1 DFQATT and CDR2 SNEGSKA (reference sequence). Trimming removed 0 bases from V and 0 bases from J, with 13 bases in between. The CDR3 loop reads CSARDTDLTSTDTQYF. CDR3 coding DNA: TGCAGTGCTAGAGATACCGACCTAACTAGCACAGATACGCAGTATTTT.

A word on this clonotype: Compared with germline, one end of the junction differs, possibly owing to a read error. This chain uses TRBV7-9 with TRBJ2-7, with 10 nucleotides matching TRBD1. The germline CDR1 and CDR2 sequences are SEHNR and FQNEAQ (reference sequence). The CDR3 has 13 amino acids. The DNA for the CDR3 is TGTGCCAGCAGCGTCCGGGACAGGGGTCCCCTGCTCTTC. Amino acid sequence: CASSVRDRGPLLF.

The CDR3 nucleotides are TGTGCCAGCAGCCCGGGACAGACGGCTTTCTTT. It translates to CASSPGQTAFF. The chain couples TRBV5-8 to TRBJ1-1, with 7 bases aligning to TRBD1. J was trimmed by 11 bases and V by 4 bases; bases with no gene match: 5. This CDR3 spans 11 amino acids. CDR1 is SGHTS, CDR2 YDEGEE, per germline.

Comments on this clonotype: It may be a read error: a sequence one base away is much more abundant. J is TRBJ2-7 and V is TRBV4-1; TRBD1 matches 8 bases. This CDR3 is built from 15 residues. With V trimmed by 4 bases and J by 6 bases, 11 bases remained unmatched. Per the germline V gene, CDR1 is MGHRA and CDR2 is YSYEKL. CDR3 protein: CASSREGQGAGEQYF. As DNA, the CDR3 is TGCGCCAGCAGCCGAGAAGGTCAGGGGGCAGGCGAGCAGTACTTC.

The chain links TRBV29-1 to TRBJ1-5, with D hard to call. V lost 8 bases and J 7 bases, leaving 18 bases between the germline ends. This CDR3 comprises 13 residues. Per the germline V gene, CDR1 is SQVTM and CDR2 is ANQGSEA. CDR3 loop: CSSQETVWQPQHF. The CDR3 bases are TGCAGCAGCCAAGAAACAGTCTGGCAGCCCCAGCATTTT.

Ten or more counts support this clonotype. The gene calls are TRBV7-2 and TRBJ1-2; 9 bases are a match to TRBD1. The V gene's germline CDR1 is SGHTA and CDR2 FQGNSA. The CDR3 has 14 residues. V was clipped by 4 bases and J by 0 bases; unmatched bases: 0. The CDR3 here is CASSWTGANYGYTF. Written as DNA, the CDR3 is TGTGCCAGCAGCTGGACAGGGGCTAACTATGGCTACACCTTC. The full variable domain, completed using reference TRBV7-2 and TRBJ1-2, is GAGVSQSPSNKVTEKGKDVELRCDPISGHTALYWYRQSLGQGLEFLIYFQGNSAPDKSGLPSDRFSAERTGGSVSTLTIQRTQQEDSAVYLCASSWTGANYGYTFGSGTRLTVV.

The chain has TRBV24-1 and TRBJ2-1; 11 bases map to TRBD2. Germline V gene data show CDR1 as KGHDR and CDR2 as SFDVKD. After removal of 3 bases from V and 5 bases from J, the junction contained 14 bases not matched to a gene. The CDR3 runs 19 residues. The chain's CDR3 is CATSDAGTSGTIGNNEQFF. DNA of the CDR3: TGTGCCACCAGTGATGCCGGGACTAGCGGCACAATCGGAAACAATGAGCAGTTCTTC.

The chain links TRBV19 to TRBJ2-5; 7 nucleotides agree with TRBD1. This CDR3 has 13 residues. The V gene end was trimmed by 3 bases and the J gene end by 4 bases; junction bases not matched to a gene: 2. Germline V lookup: CDR1 LNHDA, CDR2 SQIVND (reference sequence). CDR3 protein: CASSMYRGETQYF. CDR3 sequence (DNA): TGTGCCAGTAGTATGTACAGGGGAGAGACCCAGTACTTC.

As concerns this clonotype: The junction differs from germline at one of its ends, possibly a read error. The J gene is TRBJ2-7, the V gene TRBV19, with 9 bases fitting TRBD1. The CDR3 is 16 residues long. Germline V gives CDR1 LNHDA, CDR2 SQIVND (reference sequence). This chain's CDR3 is CASGPTGGHLSDEQYF. CDR3 coding DNA: TGTGCCAGCGGACCGACAGGGGGGCACCTCTCCGACGAGCAGTACTTC.